This T cell receptor (beta chain) was recovered during a study of T cells in Graves' hyperthyroidism and ophthalmopathy. With respect to this clonotype: The antigen is unknown.

CDR1 is SGHDN, CDR2 FVKESK, per germline. The CDR3 is made up of 16 amino acids. The germline V and J ends were trimmed by 7 bases and 3 bases, with 21 bases remaining between them. TCR beta CDR3 sequences were amplified from RNA transcripts. TCR CDR3 regions were first amplified by RT-PCR with HTBI primers. TCRdb processed the multiplex PCR reads anew with MiXCR; each CDR3 protein has one entry. The table has hundreds of thousands of distinct CDR3 sequences, just under 45% seen once. Overall study results and limits: Expanded thyroid clonotypes (above 0.001) were mostly also found in blood.

The source material was peripheral blood or thyroid tissue (not recorded which). The receptor was derived from an adult man with Graves' disease, either hyperthyroidism or ophthalmopathy (not recorded which). The chain recombines TRBV14 with TRBJ1-1; no clear D. CDR3 sequence reads: CASILGTGGEDTEAFF. CDR3 DNA sequence: TGTGCCAGCATCCTCGGTACGGGAGGTGAGGACACTGAAGCTTTCTTT. Full variable domain (outside the CDR3, taken from reference TRBV14 and TRBJ1-1): EAGVTQFPSHSVIEKGQTVTLRCDPISGHDNLYWYRRVMGKEIKFLLHFVKESKQDESGMPNNRFLAERTGGTYSTLKVQPAELEDSGVYFCASILGTGGEDTEAFFGQGTRLTVV.